This T cell receptor beta chain appears in the sequencing data of a study of blood T cell repertoires in COVID-19. Study processing details: Estimated nucleated cell counts came from reference gene primer amplification. Method: immunoSEQ multiplex PCR; TCRdb's copy keeps in-frame clones and lacks some. V, J and clone size are taken as reported in that table, and D and trimming were inferred from the DNA itself. The table includes roughly 350,000 clones, roughly 88% detected once. The length of the CDR3 is 18 residues. This clone was recorded only once. This clonotype was sampled from a woman aged 50 to 60 with active or convalescent COVID-19. The V gene is TRBV21-1, the J gene TRBJ1-3. TRBV21-1 corresponds to a pseudogene. Sequencing was carried out using peripheral blood. CDR3 DNA: TGTGCCAGCAGCAAAGGTGTCTTGAGGGGAGGGGTCGGAAACACCATATATTTT. Amino acid sequence: CASSKGVLRGGVGNTIYF.